This T cell receptor beta chain was identified during a study of T cells in Graves' hyperthyroidism and ophthalmopathy. The ends were cut back, 3 bases at V and 0 bases at J, with 17 bases in the middle. The CDR3 covers 17 residues. Germline loops: CDR1 SGHVS, CDR2 FQNEAQ. Amplification yielded TCR beta CDR3 regions, with RNA transcripts as the source. When the TCR CDR3 underwent first-round RT-PCR, the HTBI primer set was used. TCRdb recomputed calls from the multiplex PCR reads with MiXCR, one row per CDR3 protein. The table includes about 98,000 distinct CDR3 sequences, roughly 40% detected once. The J gene is TRBJ1-2, the V gene TRBV7-8; D might be TRBD1 (5 bases). This sequence originates from a woman in her 30s with Graves' hyperthyroidism. The sample comprised peripheral blood or thyroid tissue (not recorded which). CDR3 residues: CASSFQGADTANYGYTF. DNA for the CDR3: TGTGCCAGCAGCTTCCAGGGTGCGGATACAGCTAACTATGGCTACACCTTC.